A single sample is the source of the 27 T cell receptor beta chains below, sequenced in a study of blood T cell repertoires in COVID-19. The data were produced by immunoSEQ multiplex PCR, yet TCRdb's version contains in-frame clones alone and is incomplete. The repertoire has 150,000 to 250,000 clones, around four fifths of them found once; the top ten carry 6% to 8%. Material for sequencing was peripheral blood. These receptors were obtained from a human donor with acute or convalescent COVID-19. The donor label of this sample is uncertain.

This chain connects TRBV27 to TRBJ1-6, with TRBD1 matching 7 bases. CDR1 and CDR2 (germline): MNHEY, SMNVEV (reference sequence). V lost 2 bases and J lost 0; bases outside the gene matches: 7. CDR3 length equals 18 residues. CDR3 sequence (DNA): TGTGCCAGCAGTTTAATGGGGACAGAAAGCTCCTATAATTCACCCCTCCACTTT. This codes for CASSLMGTESSYNSPLHF.

The genes are TRBV27 and TRBJ2-3; D is undetermined. The V and J ends lost 3 bases and 0 bases respectively, with 16 bases between them. The CDR3 spans 17 residues. In germline, CDR1 is MNHEY, CDR2 SMNVEV (reference sequence). The CDR3 DNA follows: TGTGCCAGCAGTTTCTTAAGGATCTCGACAAGCACAGATACGCAGTATTTT. It codes for CASSFLRISTSTDTQYF.

This sequence joins TRBV9 and TRBJ2-4; 13 bases are shared with TRBD2. The J segment lost 6 bases and the V segment lost 0 bases, leaving 9 bases of the junction unmatched. Germline CDR1 is SGDLS and CDR2 is YYNGEE. This CDR3 comprises 18 residues. CDR3 region: CASSVGGLAGEGVNIQYF. Here the CDR3 DNA reads TGTGCCAGCAGCGTAGGAGGACTAGCGGGAGAGGGAGTAAACATTCAGTACTTC. The full variable domain, its missing parts supplied by reference TRBV9 and TRBJ2-4, is DSGVTQTPKHLITATGQRVTLRCSPRSGDLSVYWYQQSLDQGLQFLIQYYNGEERAKGNILERFSAQQFPDLHSELNLSSLELGDSALYFCASSVGGLAGEGVNIQYFGAGTRLSVL.

J is TRBJ1-2 and V is TRBV2, with D perhaps matching TRBD1 (6 bases). The CDR3 contains 14 residues. Trimming removed 6 bases from V and 4 bases from J, with 15 bases in between. Per the germline V gene, CDR1 is SNHLY and CDR2 is FYNNEI. The DNA of the CDR3 is TGTGCCAGCAGGGGGCAGGGGTTCGGCTATGGCTACACCTTC. Translated, it gives CASRGQGFGYGYTF. The whole variable domain, remainder taken from reference TRBV2 and TRBJ1-2, is EPEVTQTPSHQVTQMGQEVILRCVPISNHLYFYWYRQILGQKVEFLVSFYNNEISEKSEIFDDQFSVERPDGSNFTLKIRSTKLEDSAMYFCASRGQGFGYGYTFGSGTRLTVV.

The V call is TRBV9, the J call TRBJ1-1; perhaps TRBD1 as D (6 bases). The CDR3 runs 14 residues. The germline V and J ends were trimmed by 1 base and 1 base, with 8 bases remaining between them. From germline, CDR1 is SGDLS and CDR2 YYNGEE. DNA for the CDR3: TGTGCCAGCAGCGTAACAGGGCAGAACACTGAAGCTTTCTTT. Translated: CASSVTGQNTEAFF.

In its sample, this clone was seen once. DNA of the CDR3: TGTGCCAGCAGCCAAGATATACTAGCGGGAGAGCCCGAGCAGTACTTC. Translation gives CASSQDILAGEPEQYF. This chain uses TRBV3-1 (or the pseudogene TRBV3-2) with TRBJ2-7; 11 bases are a match to TRBD2. CDR1 and CDR2 from the germline V gene are LGHDT and YNNKEL (reference sequence). The CDR3 has 16 amino acids. J lost 6 bases, V lost 0 bases, and 7 bases had no gene match.

CDR3 loop: CAIRTGEGTEAFF. The CDR3 region has the DNA TGTGCCATCAGGACAGGGGAGGGAACTGAAGCTTTCTTT. This rearrangement joins TRBV10-3 to TRBJ1-1; 8 bases are shared with TRBD1. Germline CDR1 reads ENHRY; CDR2 reads SYGVKD. The CDR3 contains 13 residues. The V and J ends lost 6 bases and 5 bases, in that order; junction bases with no gene match: 5.

The gene calls are TRBV5-4 and TRBJ2-1; D uncertain. The germline gives CDR1 SGHNT, CDR2 YYREEE (reference sequence). V shed 0 bases and J shed 9 bases, with 10 bases lying between them. CDR3 size: 13 residues. Here the CDR3 DNA reads TGTGCCAGCAGCTTGGCTCCCTCGGGTGAGCAGTTCTTC. Amino acid sequence: CASSLAPSGEQFF.

The V gene is TRBV5-5, the J gene TRBJ1-5; 9 bases fit TRBD1. Looked up from germline, CDR1 is SGHKS and CDR2 is YYEKEE (reference sequence). The V and J ends lost 4 bases and 7 bases, in that order; junction bases with no gene match: 9. The CDR3 covers 15 residues. CDR3 sequence reads: CASSRTGDGGQPQHF. The CDR3, as DNA: TGTGCCAGCAGCCGGACAGGGGACGGAGGGCAGCCCCAGCATTTT.

This sequence joins TRBV10-2 and TRBJ1-4, with 7 positions matching TRBD1. Germline V gene data show CDR1 as WSHSY and CDR2 as SAAADI. Trimming at V came to 4 bases and at J to 5 bases, leaving 7 bases not matched to a gene. CDR3 length: 15 amino acids. The CDR3 spells CASSAQGRMNEKLFF. The DNA for the CDR3 is TGCGCCAGCAGTGCACAGGGGCGGATGAATGAAAAACTGTTTTTT.

The V gene is TRBV10-3, the J gene TRBJ1-1; D remains unclear. Trimming took off 0 bases at V and 1 base at J, with 12 bases between the two ends. This CDR3 contains 16 residues. Germline-derived CDR1 and CDR2 are ENHRY and SYGVKD. The CDR3 is CAISESFRGSNTEAFF. CDR3 sequence (DNA): TGTGCCATCAGTGAGTCATTTCGGGGTTCGAACACTGAAGCTTTCTTT.

This rearrangement joins TRBV4-3 to TRBJ1-6; D possibly corresponds to TRBD1 (6 bases). Trimming pared 2 bases from V and 6 bases from J, leaving 14 bases between. Per the germline V gene, CDR1 is LGHNA and CDR2 is YSLEER. The CDR3 is made up of 16 amino acids. CDR3 sequence: CASSQSRTAINSPLHF. The CDR3 coding sequence is TGCGCCAGCAGCCAATCGCGGACAGCCATTAATTCACCCCTCCACTTT.

The chain combines TRBV4-1 with TRBJ1-2; D not resolved. The germline CDR1 and CDR2 sequences are MGHRA and YSYEKL. V gave up 0 bases and J gave up 8 bases, with 13 bases separating them. The CDR3 covers 14 residues. CDR3 residues: CASSQDPGTKGYTF. CDR3 coding DNA: TGCGCCAGCAGCCAAGATCCGGGTACAAAAGGCTACACCTTC.

The rearrangement uses TRBV7-3 and TRBJ1-3; no reliable D call. CDR1 and CDR2 from the germline V gene are SGHTA and FQGTGA. This CDR3 has 12 amino acids. V lost 6 bases and J lost 3, with 6 bases in between. The CDR3 loop is CASSQDGNTIYF. The CDR3 coding sequence is TGTGCCAGCAGTCAGGATGGAAACACCATATATTTT.

This chain links TRBV11-2 with TRBJ1-6, with a possible D match to TRBD1 (5 bases). CDR3 length equals 15 residues. Germline CDR1 and CDR2: SGHAT and FQNNGV. V was cut by 2 bases and J by 6 bases, with 11 bases left in between. In nucleotides, the CDR3 is TGTGCCAGCAGCTTACAGGGTTATGGTAATTCACCCCTCCACTTT. As protein: CASSLQGYGNSPLHF.

The gene calls are TRBV27 and TRBJ1-5; 12 nucleotides match TRBD1. Germline CDR1 and CDR2: MNHEY and SMNVEV (reference sequence). This CDR3 has 17 amino acids. The J segment lost 0 bases and the V segment lost 4 bases, leaving 4 bases of the junction unmatched. In nucleotides, the CDR3 is TGTGCCAGCAGTTACGGGACAGGGGGCCTTAGCAATCAGCCCCAGCATTTT. This codes for CASSYGTGGLSNQPQHF.

The J gene is TRBJ2-2, the V gene TRBV19, with TRBD1 identical over 8 bases. Germline loops: CDR1 LNHDA, CDR2 SQIVND (reference sequence). The ends lost 5 bases at V and 6 bases at J; junction bases unmatched: 5. The CDR3 runs to 14 residues. This CDR3 reads CASSGQGRAGELFF. The CDR3 DNA sequence: TGTGCCAGTAGTGGACAGGGTAGGGCCGGGGAGCTGTTTTTT.

Of note for this clone: The same CDR3 arises from other DNA sequences in this sample as well. The gene calls are TRBV3-1 (or the pseudogene TRBV3-2) and TRBJ2-7; TRBD1 matches at 7 bases. CDR3 length equals 15 residues. Germline V gene sequence: CDR1 LGHDT, CDR2 YNNKEL (reference sequence). V dropped 1 base and J dropped 2; count of bases not matched to a gene: 5. The CDR3: CASSQGRQGAYEQYF. The CDR3 DNA is TGTGCCAGCAGCCAAGGGCGGCAGGGGGCCTACGAGCAGTACTTC.

V is TRBV7-6 and J is TRBJ1-1, with 7 nucleotides matching TRBD1. Germline trimming cut 0 bases from V and 1 base from J; bases unmatched to any gene: 8. This CDR3 is built from 17 residues. Germline V CDR1 and CDR2: SGHVS, FNYEAQ. Here the CDR3 DNA reads TGTGCCAGCAGCTTAGCACAGGGGCAAACCTCGAACACTGAAGCTTTCTTT. This gives the protein CASSLAQGQTSNTEAFF.

The chain has TRBV7-2 and TRBJ1-1; possible D gene TRBD1, 6 bases. Per the germline V gene, CDR1 is SGHTA and CDR2 is FQGNSA. The CDR3 loop spans 13 amino acids. The germline V and J ends were trimmed by 4 bases and 0 bases, with 6 bases remaining between them. This chain's CDR3 is CASSYRVNTEAFF. In DNA, the CDR3 is TGTGCCAGCAGCTACAGGGTGAACACTGAAGCTTTCTTT.

This clone was counted between two and nine times. CDR3 nucleotides: TGTGCCAGCAGCCTCACAGGGTTGTTCGGAAACACCATATATTTT. This gives the protein CASSLTGLFGNTIYF. The rearrangement joins TRBV11-2 to TRBJ1-3; tentative D call: TRBD1 (6 bases). The CDR3 is 15 residues long. Germline CDR1 reads SGHAT; CDR2 reads FQNNGV. Trimming took off 5 bases at V and 4 bases at J, with 15 bases between the two ends.

The chain links TRBV28 to TRBJ2-1; a possible D gene is TRBD2 (5 bases). CDR1 is MDHEN, CDR2 SYDVKM, per germline. Trimming removed 4 bases from V and 4 bases from J, with 8 bases in between. The CDR3 is made up of 13 amino acids. The CDR3 DNA follows: TGTGCCAGCAGTTCCGAGCGGTACAATGAGCAGTTCTTC. Translated: CASSSERYNEQFF.

The chain employs TRBV20-1 and TRBJ2-3, with 9 bases aligning to TRBD2. CDR1 DFQATT and CDR2 SNEGSKA come from the germline V gene (reference sequence). Trimming took 3 bases from V and 4 from J; bases not matched to a gene: 8. The CDR3 loop spans 15 amino acids. Here the CDR3 reads CSASGRREGADTQYF. In nucleotides, the CDR3 is TGCAGTGCTAGTGGCCGGCGGGAGGGGGCAGATACGCAGTATTTT.

The chain carries TRBV28 and TRBJ2-6; 8 nucleotides agree with TRBD1. V shed 6 bases and J 3 bases; nucleotides not matched to a gene: 7. This CDR3 has 16 amino acids. CDR1 MDHEN and CDR2 SYDVKM come from the germline V gene. CDR3 loop: CASRYQGAIGANVLTF. The CDR3 nucleotides are TGTGCCAGCAGATATCAGGGGGCGATTGGGGCCAACGTCCTGACTTTC. The whole variable domain, remainder taken from reference TRBV28 and TRBJ2-6, is DVKVTQSSRYLVKRTGEKVFLECVQDMDHENMFWYRQDPGLGLRLIYFSYDVKMKEKGDIPEGYSVSREKKERFSLILESASTNQTSMYLCASRYQGAIGANVLTFGAGSRLTVL.

The chain carries TRBV5-4 and TRBJ2-5; TRBD2 aligns across 8 bases. Germline CDR1 and CDR2: SGHNT and YYREEE (reference sequence). After removal of 1 base from V and 9 bases from J, the junction contained 14 bases not matched to a gene. This CDR3 comprises 16 residues. The CDR3 sequence: CASSLTSGRGETAQYF. In DNA, the CDR3 is TGTGCCAGCAGCTTGACTAGCGGAAGGGGAGAGACGGCCCAGTACTTC.

The chain employs TRBV5-4 and TRBJ1-5; 7 bases align to TRBD1. CDR1 is SGHNT and CDR2 is YYREEE in the germline V gene (reference sequence). The CDR3 sequence is 15 residues long. V shed 4 bases and J 0 bases; nucleotides not matched to a gene: 4. The CDR3 nucleotides read TGTGCCAGCAGCGCACAGGGGACTAGCAATCAGCCCCAGCATTTT. Translated, it gives CASSAQGTSNQPQHF. Combining the CDR3 with reference TRBV5-4 and TRBJ1-5 gives the whole variable domain ETGVTQSPTHLIKTRGQQVTLRCSSQSGHNTVSWYQQALGQGPQFIFQYYREEENGRGNFPPRFSGLQFPNYSSELNVNALELDDSALYLCASSAQGTSNQPQHFGDGTRLSIL.

A remark on this clone: The sample contains more than one DNA sequence encoding this CDR3. V gene TRBV30 combines with J gene TRBJ1-2, with 10 bases lining up with TRBD1. Trimming took 1 base from V and 5 from J; bases not matched to a gene: 1. Germline-derived CDR1 and CDR2 are GTSNPN and SVGIG (reference sequence). CDR3 size: 13 residues. As DNA, the CDR3 is TGTGCCTGGAGTGCGGGACAGGGGTATGGCTACACCTTC. It encodes CAWSAGQGYGYTF.